The T cell receptor (beta chain) described here comes from a study of T cell clonality in common variable immunodeficiency. Points from the study as a whole: Reportedly, TCR beta sequences from common variable immunodeficiency showed fewer deletions and N-nucleotide insertions.

V lost 2 bases and J 6 bases, leaving 10 bases between the germline ends. This CDR3 has 14 residues. CDR1 and CDR2 from the germline V gene are SGHVS and FQNEAQ. Regarding this clone: No antigen is known for it. The read falls 3 residues short of the CDR3 end, and the missing part is taken from the germline J gene.

Sequencing used immunoSEQ multiplex PCR; TCRdb keeps in-frame clones, though not all of them. Observed in the sample are 23,000 or so clones, none of them singletons. CVID meant reduced serum IgG, IgA and/or IgM plus specific antibody deficiency. Replacement immunoglobulin had been given to every CVID subject for at least one year. Sequences were obtained from peripheral blood mononuclear cells. This chain uses TRBV7-8 with TRBJ1-4; D call uncertain. The source of this sequence is a human donor with common variable immunodeficiency. This CDR3 reads CASSLTLRDEKLFF. The sequenced CDR3 bases are TGTGCCAGCAGCTTAACCCTGAGGGATGAAAAA.